This TCR beta chain was identified in a study of Siglec-9 on CD8 T cells in melanoma. Whole-study findings and limits: Siglec-9 reportedly marks and regulates an effector memory CD8+ T-cell subset apparently accumulating in melanoma tumors.

As regards this clone: What it binds is not known.

Germline V CDR1 and CDR2: MGHDK, SYGVNS. Trimming cost V 4 bases and J 5 bases, with 2 bases left between them. There are 10 residues in the CDR3. TCRdb keeps only in-frame clones here, not all; method: immunoSEQ multiplex PCR. The repertoire has approximately 39,000 clones, approximately 83% of them found once; the top ten carry around 1.7%. Input material: Siglec-9- CD8+ T cells sorted from blood. This chain uses TRBV25-1 with TRBJ2-5; the D is unclear. This clonotype originated in a human donor in good health. The CDR3 is CASSGETQYF. The CDR3 coding sequence is TGTGCCAGCAGTGGTGAGACCCAGTACTTC.